A single sample is the source of the 13 T cell receptor beta chains below, sequenced in a study of shared clonotypes between healthy human individuals. TCRdb keeps only in-frame clones here, not all; method: immunoSEQ multiplex PCR. The table has about 300,000 clones, around 74% seen once. The sample comprised memory CD4+ T cells sorted from blood. Documented subset: CD45RA-negative fraction. The receptors stem from a man aged 25-40 years in good health.

This clone was counted many times. The V call is TRBV28, the J call TRBJ2-7; TRBD2 is a possible D gene (5 bases). The CDR3 is 12 amino acids. Trimming took 11 bases from V and 6 from J, leaving 17 bases between them. In germline, CDR1 is MDHEN, CDR2 SYDVKM. The CDR3 sequence is CAESRPRAEQYF. CDR3 DNA: TGTGCCGAATCACGGCCGAGGGCCGAGCAGTACTTC.

The chain employs TRBV6-5 and TRBJ2-7; 8 bases fit TRBD2. The CDR3 consists of 14 residues. The V gene's germline CDR1 is MNHEY and CDR2 SVGAGI. The J segment lost 6 bases and the V segment lost 6 bases, leaving 10 bases of the junction unmatched. The CDR3 DNA follows: TGTGCCAGCAGAAAGGGACTAGGTTTCTCCGAGCAGTACTTC. Translating gives CASRKGLGFSEQYF.

The rearrangement links TRBV5-1 to TRBJ2-1, with 11 bases matching TRBD2. This CDR3 contains 17 residues. The ends lost 4 bases at V and 7 bases at J; junction bases unmatched: 13. The V gene's germline CDR1 is SGHRS and CDR2 YFSETQ. The CDR3 nucleotides are TGCGCCAGCAGCCACCGGACTAGCGGGTCATTGGGGAATGAGCAGTTCTTC. It encodes CASSHRTSGSLGNEQFF.

The chain is built from TRBV10-3 and TRBJ1-1; no definite D call. CDR1 is ENHRY, CDR2 SYGVKD, per germline. The CDR3 covers 11 residues. V was cut by 5 bases and J by 3 bases, with 4 bases left in between. The CDR3 loop is CAISRDTEAFF. The CDR3 nucleotides are TGTGCCATCAGTAGAGACACTGAAGCTTTCTTT.

The chain couples TRBV28 to TRBJ2-7, with D tentatively TRBD1 or TRBD2 (5 bases each). Trimming left V 4 bases short and J 3 bases short, with 16 bases between. The CDR3 consists of 15 residues. The germline V gene encodes CDR1 MDHEN and CDR2 SYDVKM. The CDR3 loop is CASSSAGTAGYEQYF. CDR3 bases: TGTGCCAGCAGTTCTGCAGGGACGGCGGGCTACGAGCAGTACTTC.

This clone was detected only once. An end of the junction differs from the germline gene, which may be a read error. The chain carries TRBV18 and TRBJ2-4; the D gene is possibly TRBD2 (5 bases). Germline CDR1 KGHSH, CDR2 LQKENI. The CDR3 runs to 16 residues. The CDR3 protein is CASAPPGGLAKNIQYF. In nucleotides, the CDR3 is TGTGCCAGCGCACCACCCGGCGGACTAGCCAAAAACATTCAGTACTTC.

The chain carries TRBV4-3 and TRBJ2-5; 10 bases agree with TRBD2. Trimming cost V 1 base and J 2 bases; bases outside gene matches: 4. Germline loops: CDR1 LGHNA, CDR2 YSLEER. This CDR3 contains 16 residues. Written as DNA, the CDR3 is TGCGCCAGCAGCCAAGGTCTAGCGGGAGCACAAGAGACCCAGTACTTC. Translated: CASSQGLAGAQETQYF.

Written as DNA, the CDR3 is TGTGCCAGCAGTTACTTCGGACTAGCCAATGAGCAGTTCTTC. Its translation: CASSYFGLANEQFF. This chain joins TRBV6-5 and TRBJ2-1; the match to TRBD2 covers 8 bases. Germline CDR1 and CDR2: MNHEY and SVGAGI. The junction had 2 bases not matched to a gene; V was cut back by 1 base and J by 6 bases. This CDR3 has 14 residues.

The CDR3 protein is CASSLASGYTF. Written as DNA, the CDR3 is TGTGCCAGCAGCTTAGCGAGCGGCTACACCTTC. V and J are TRBV7-2 and TRBJ1-2; D unresolved. This CDR3 comprises 11 residues. Germline lookup yields CDR1 SGHTA and CDR2 FQGNSA. Trimming cost V 0 bases and J 8 bases, with 4 bases left between them.

A single count supports this clone. The chain carries TRBV19 and TRBJ1-5; D might be TRBD1 (5 bases). CDR3 length: 15 amino acids. Germline loops: CDR1 LNHDA, CDR2 SQIVND (reference sequence). V was shortened by 3 bases and J by 3 bases, with 12 bases between the two germline ends. This chain's CDR3 is CASSMYRTPNQPQHF. CDR3 DNA sequence: TGTGCCAGTAGTATGTACAGGACACCCAATCAGCCCCAGCATTTT.

The genes are TRBV25-1 and TRBJ1-2, with TRBD1 matching 8 bases. From germline, CDR1 is MGHDK and CDR2 SYGVNS. The CDR3 extends over 15 amino acids. With 5 bases clipped from V and 2 bases from J, the junction kept 7 bases outside the gene matches. The CDR3 DNA follows: TGTGCCAGCAGTACAGGGGGAATACCAAACTATGGCTACACCTTC. Amino acids: CASSTGGIPNYGYTF.

The chain couples TRBV30 to TRBJ2-2; a possible D gene is TRBD1 (6 bases). Germline V lookup: CDR1 GTSNPN, CDR2 SVGIG (reference sequence). V was cut by 0 bases and J by 0 bases, with 11 bases left in between. This CDR3 is 16 amino acids long. CDR3 sequence reads: CAWSVGGSSNTGELFF. CDR3 nucleotide sequence: TGTGCCTGGAGTGTAGGGGGAAGTTCGAACACCGGGGAGCTGTTTTTT.

A word on this clone: At the DNA level, this CDR3 is encoded by other sequences in the same sample as well. This chain connects TRBV11-2 to TRBJ2-7, with D possibly matching TRBD1 (5 bases). The V gene's germline CDR1 is SGHAT and CDR2 FQNNGV. Trimming stripped 5 bases from V and 2 bases from J, with 7 bases between. This CDR3 is built from 12 residues. The CDR3 sequence is CASSPDTYEQYF. DNA of the CDR3: TGTGCCAGCAGCCCGGACACCTACGAGCAGTACTTC.